This T cell receptor beta chain was found in a study of blood T cell repertoires in COVID-19. Overall study context: T cells, B-cell-depleted T cells, or PBMCs provided the cDNA or gDNA that served as material.

Only in-frame clones appear in the TCRdb table, and some are missing; sequencing was by immunoSEQ multiplex PCR. The repertoire holds 180,000 or so clones, with approximately 80% as singletons. Those enrolled, adults aged roughly 18 to 89 years, came from about two dozen US areas. For recovered donors of Cohort 3, there were two negative PCRs, clearance, or symptom resolution. Trimming cost V 3 bases and J 8 bases; bases outside gene matches: 5. Germline CDR1 GTSNPN, CDR2 SVGIG (reference sequence). The CDR3 loop spans 12 amino acids. What was sequenced was PBMCs or T cells enriched from blood (not recorded which). This sequence originates from a woman aged 55-70 years who had recovered from COVID-19. This chain links TRBV30 with TRBJ1-2; 8 bases fit TRBD1. The CDR3 nucleotides are TGTGCCTGGAGCCTGACAGGGGTCGGCTACACCTTC. Protein: CAWSLTGVGYTF.